This T cell receptor (beta chain) came from a study of blood T cell repertoires in COVID-19. Study context: Sample material is recorded as cDNA or gDNA derived from T cells, B-cell-depleted T cells, or PBMCs.

J gave up 7 bases and V 0 bases, and 11 bases lay outside the gene matches. The germline gives CDR1 SGDLS, CDR2 YYNGEE. The CDR3 loop spans 16 amino acids. Per the study methods: Estimation of nucleated cell counts was performed using reference gene primer amplification. The data were produced by immunoSEQ multiplex PCR, yet TCRdb's version contains in-frame clones alone and is incomplete. The D gene and trimming were derived from the DNA, and the V and J assignments and clone size from that table. The data hold fewer than 500,000 clones, with 80% to 90% observed a single time. Enrolled through a virtual design, the participants were between roughly 18 and 90 years of age and came from 24 US areas. Membership in each cohort depended on participant-reported clinical history.

The rearrangement links TRBV9 to TRBJ2-7, with 9 bases identical to TRBD2. The receptor comes from a man younger than 45 who had recovered from COVID-19. Input material: PBMCs or T cells enriched from blood (not recorded which). The CDR3, as DNA: TGTGCCAGCAGCGTAGTTGCTAGCGGGGCGACGTGGGAGCAGTACTTC. It encodes CASSVVASGATWEQYF. The variable domain in full, completed from reference TRBV9 and TRBJ2-7, reads DSGVTQTPKHLITATGQRVTLRCSPRSGDLSVYWYQQSLDQGLQFLIQYYNGEERAKGNILERFSAQQFPDLHSELNLSSLELGDSALYFCASSVVASGATWEQYFGPGTRLTVT.